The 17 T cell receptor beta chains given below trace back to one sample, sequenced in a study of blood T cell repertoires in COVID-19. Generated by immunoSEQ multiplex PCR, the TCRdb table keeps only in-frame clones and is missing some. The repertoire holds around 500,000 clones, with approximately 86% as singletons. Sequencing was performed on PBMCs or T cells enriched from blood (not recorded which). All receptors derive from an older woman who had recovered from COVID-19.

In DNA, the CDR3 is TGTGCCAGCAGCTTAGCAGGGGGTAAGCCCCAGCATTTT. Translated, it gives CASSLAGGKPQHF. The rearrangement links TRBV7-8 to TRBJ1-5; TRBD1 might be the D (6 bases). Per the germline V gene, CDR1 is SGHVS and CDR2 is FQNEAQ. Trimming removed 0 bases at V and 8 bases at J, with 8 bases between. This CDR3 comprises 13 residues.

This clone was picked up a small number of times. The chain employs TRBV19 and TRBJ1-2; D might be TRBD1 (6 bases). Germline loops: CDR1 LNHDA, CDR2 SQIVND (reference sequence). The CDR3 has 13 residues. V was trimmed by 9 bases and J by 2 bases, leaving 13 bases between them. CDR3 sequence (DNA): TGTGCCAGCACCCTTACAGGGAACTATGGCTACACCTTC. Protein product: CASTLTGNYGYTF.

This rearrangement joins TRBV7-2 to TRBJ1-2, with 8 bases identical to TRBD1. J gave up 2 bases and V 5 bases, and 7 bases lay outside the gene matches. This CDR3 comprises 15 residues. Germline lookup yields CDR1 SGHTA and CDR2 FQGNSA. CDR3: CASSLQTGANYGYTF. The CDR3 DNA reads TGTGCCAGCAGCCTACAGACAGGGGCCAACTATGGCTACACCTTC.

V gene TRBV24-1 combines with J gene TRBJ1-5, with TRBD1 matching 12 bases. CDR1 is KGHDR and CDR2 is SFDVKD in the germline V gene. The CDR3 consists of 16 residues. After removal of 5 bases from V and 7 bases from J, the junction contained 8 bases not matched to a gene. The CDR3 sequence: CATSGPGTGGLQPQHF. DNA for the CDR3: TGTGCCACCAGTGGTCCGGGGACAGGGGGCCTACAGCCCCAGCATTTT.

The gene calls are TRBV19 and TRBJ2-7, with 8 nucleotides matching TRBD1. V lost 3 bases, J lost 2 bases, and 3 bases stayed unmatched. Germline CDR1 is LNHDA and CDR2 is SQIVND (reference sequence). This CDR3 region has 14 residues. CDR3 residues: CASSMQGAPYEQYF. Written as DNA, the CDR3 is TGTGCCAGTAGTATGCAGGGGGCCCCCTACGAGCAGTACTTC.

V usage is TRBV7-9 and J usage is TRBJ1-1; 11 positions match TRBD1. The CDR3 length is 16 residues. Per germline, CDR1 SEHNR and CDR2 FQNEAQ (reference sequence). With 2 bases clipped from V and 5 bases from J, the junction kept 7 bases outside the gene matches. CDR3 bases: TGTGCCAGCAGCTTATACGGGACAGGGGGAGGGACTGAAGCTTTCTTT. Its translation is CASSLYGTGGGTEAFF.

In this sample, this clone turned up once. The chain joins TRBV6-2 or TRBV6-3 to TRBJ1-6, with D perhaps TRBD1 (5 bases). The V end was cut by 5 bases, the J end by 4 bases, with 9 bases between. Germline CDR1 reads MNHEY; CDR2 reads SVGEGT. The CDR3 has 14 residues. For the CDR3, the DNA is TGTGCCAGCAGTACAGGTCTTTATAATTCACCCCTCCACTTT. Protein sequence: CASSTGLYNSPLHF.

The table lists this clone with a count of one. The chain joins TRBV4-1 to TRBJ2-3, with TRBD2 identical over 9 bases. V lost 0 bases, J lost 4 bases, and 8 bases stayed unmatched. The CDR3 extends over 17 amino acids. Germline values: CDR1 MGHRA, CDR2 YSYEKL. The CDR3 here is CASSQDLAGGGADTQYF. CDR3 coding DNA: TGCGCCAGCAGCCAAGATCTAGCAGGCGGGGGGGCAGATACGCAGTATTTT.

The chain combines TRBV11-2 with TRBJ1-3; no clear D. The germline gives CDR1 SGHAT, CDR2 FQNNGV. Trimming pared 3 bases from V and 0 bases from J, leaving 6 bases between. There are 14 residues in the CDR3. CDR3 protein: CASSFYSSGNTIYF. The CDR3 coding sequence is TGTGCCAGCAGCTTCTACAGCTCTGGAAACACCATATATTTT. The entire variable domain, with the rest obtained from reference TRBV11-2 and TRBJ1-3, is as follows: EAGVAQSPRYKIIEKRQSVAFWCNPISGHATLYWYQQILGQGPKLLIQFQNNGVVDDSQLPKDRFSAERLKGVDSTLKIQPAKLEDSAVYLCASSFYSSGNTIYFGEGSWLTVV.

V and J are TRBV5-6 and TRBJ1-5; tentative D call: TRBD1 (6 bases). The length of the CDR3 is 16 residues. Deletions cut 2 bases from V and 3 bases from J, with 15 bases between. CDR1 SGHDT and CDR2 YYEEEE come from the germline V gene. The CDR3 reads CASSFGGRGLNQPQHF. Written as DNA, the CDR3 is TGTGCCAGCAGCTTCGGTGGGCGGGGGCTCAATCAGCCCCAGCATTTT. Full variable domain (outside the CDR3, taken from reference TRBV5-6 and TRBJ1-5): DAGVTQSPTHLIKTRGQQVTLRCSPKSGHDTVSWYQQALGQGPQFIFQYYEEEERQRGNFPDRFSGHQFPNYSSELNVNALLLGDSALYLCASSFGGRGLNQPQHFGDGTRLSIL.

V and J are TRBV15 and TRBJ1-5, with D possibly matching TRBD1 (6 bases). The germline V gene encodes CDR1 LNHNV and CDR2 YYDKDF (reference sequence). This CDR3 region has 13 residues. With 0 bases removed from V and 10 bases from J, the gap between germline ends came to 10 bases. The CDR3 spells CATSRETDRPQHF. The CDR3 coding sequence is TGTGCCACCAGCAGAGAAACGGACAGACCCCAGCATTTT.

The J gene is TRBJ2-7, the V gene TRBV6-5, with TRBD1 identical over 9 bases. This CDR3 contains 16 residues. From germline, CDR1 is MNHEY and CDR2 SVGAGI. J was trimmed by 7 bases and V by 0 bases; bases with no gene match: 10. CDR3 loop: CASSYSLGQGLGEQYF. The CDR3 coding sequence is TGTGCCAGCAGTTACTCACTGGGACAGGGCCTAGGGGAGCAGTACTTC.

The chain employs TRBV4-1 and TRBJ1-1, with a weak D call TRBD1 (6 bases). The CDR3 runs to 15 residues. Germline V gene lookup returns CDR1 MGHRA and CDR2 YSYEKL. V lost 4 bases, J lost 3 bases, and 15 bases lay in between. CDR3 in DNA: TGCGCCAGCAGCCTCTCTACAGGGTTGGACACTGAAGCTTTCTTT. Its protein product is CASSLSTGLDTEAFF.

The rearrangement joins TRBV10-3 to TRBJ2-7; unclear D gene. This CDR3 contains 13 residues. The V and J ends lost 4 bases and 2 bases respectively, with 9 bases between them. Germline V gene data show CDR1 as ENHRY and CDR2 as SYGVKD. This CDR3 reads CAISVGTTYEQYF. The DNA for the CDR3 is TGTGCCATCAGTGTGGGCACCACCTACGAGCAGTACTTC.

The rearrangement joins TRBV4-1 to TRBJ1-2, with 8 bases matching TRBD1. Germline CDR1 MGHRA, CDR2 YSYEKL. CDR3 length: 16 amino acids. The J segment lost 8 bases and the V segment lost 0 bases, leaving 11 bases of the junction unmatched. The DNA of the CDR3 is TGCGCCAGCAGCCAAGATTGGACAGGGACTAAGGAGGGCTACACCTTC. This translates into CASSQDWTGTKEGYTF.

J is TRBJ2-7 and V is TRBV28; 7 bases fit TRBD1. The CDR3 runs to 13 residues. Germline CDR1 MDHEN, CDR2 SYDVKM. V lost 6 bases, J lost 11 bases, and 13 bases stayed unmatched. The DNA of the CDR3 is TGTGCCAGCAGGACCACTGGACAGGCGAGTGAGTACGTC. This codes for CASRTTGQASEYV.

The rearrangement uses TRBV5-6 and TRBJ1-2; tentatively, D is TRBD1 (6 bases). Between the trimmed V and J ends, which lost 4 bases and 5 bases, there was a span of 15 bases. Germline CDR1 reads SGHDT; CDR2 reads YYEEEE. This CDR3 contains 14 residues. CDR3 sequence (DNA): TGTGCCAGCAGCGATCTAACAGGGCCGTATGGCTACACCTTC. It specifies CASSDLTGPYGYTF.